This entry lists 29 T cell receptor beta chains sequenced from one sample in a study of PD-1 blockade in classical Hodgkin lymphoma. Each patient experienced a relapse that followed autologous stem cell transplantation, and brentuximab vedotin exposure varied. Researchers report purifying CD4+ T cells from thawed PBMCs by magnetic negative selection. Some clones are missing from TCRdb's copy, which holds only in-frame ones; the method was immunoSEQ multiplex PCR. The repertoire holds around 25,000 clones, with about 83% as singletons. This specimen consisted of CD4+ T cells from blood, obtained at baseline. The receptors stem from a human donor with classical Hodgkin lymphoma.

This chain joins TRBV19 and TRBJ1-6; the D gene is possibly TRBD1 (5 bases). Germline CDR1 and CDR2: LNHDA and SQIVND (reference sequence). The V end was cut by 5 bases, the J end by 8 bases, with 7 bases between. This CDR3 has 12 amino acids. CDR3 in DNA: TGTGCCAGTAGTGCAGGGTATTCACCCCTCCACTTT. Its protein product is CASSAGYSPLHF.

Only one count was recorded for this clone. CDR3 nucleotides: TGCAGCGTGGAGGGCCGGGCCAAAAACATTCAGTACTTC. Encoded protein: CSVEGRAKNIQYF. This chain uses TRBV29-1 with TRBJ2-4, with D possibly TRBD2 on 6 matching bases. Germline V gene data show CDR1 as SQVTM and CDR2 as ANQGSEA. The length of the CDR3 is 13 residues. Between the trimmed V and J ends, which lost 6 bases and 1 base, there was a span of 10 bases.

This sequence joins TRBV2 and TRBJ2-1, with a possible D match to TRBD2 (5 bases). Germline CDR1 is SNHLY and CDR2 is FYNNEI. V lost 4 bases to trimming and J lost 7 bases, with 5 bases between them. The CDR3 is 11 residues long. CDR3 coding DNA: TGTGCCAGCAGTGTAGCGAATGAGCAGTTCTTC. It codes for CASSVANEQFF.

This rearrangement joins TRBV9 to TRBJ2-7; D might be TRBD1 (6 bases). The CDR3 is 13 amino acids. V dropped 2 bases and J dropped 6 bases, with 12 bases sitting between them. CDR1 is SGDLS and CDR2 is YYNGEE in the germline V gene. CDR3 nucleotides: TGTGCCAGCAGCGTGACAGGAGGCGGCGAGCAGTACTTC. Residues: CASSVTGGGEQYF. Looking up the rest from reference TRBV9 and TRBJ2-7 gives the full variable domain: DSGVTQTPKHLITATGQRVTLRCSPRSGDLSVYWYQQSLDQGLQFLIQYYNGEERAKGNILERFSAQQFPDLHSELNLSSLELGDSALYFCASSVTGGGEQYFGPGTRLTVT.

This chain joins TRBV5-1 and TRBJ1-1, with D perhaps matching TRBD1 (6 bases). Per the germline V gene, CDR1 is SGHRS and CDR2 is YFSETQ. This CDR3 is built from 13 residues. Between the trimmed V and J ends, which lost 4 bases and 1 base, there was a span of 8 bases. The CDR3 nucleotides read TGCGCCAGCAGCCAGGGACAGAACACTGAAGCTTTCTTT. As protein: CASSQGQNTEAFF.

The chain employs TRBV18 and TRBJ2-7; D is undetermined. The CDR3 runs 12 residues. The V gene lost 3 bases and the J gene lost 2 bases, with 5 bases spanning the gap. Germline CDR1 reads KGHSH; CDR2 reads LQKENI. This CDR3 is CASSPETYEQYF. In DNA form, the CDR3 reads TGTGCCAGCTCACCGGAGACCTACGAGCAGTACTTC.

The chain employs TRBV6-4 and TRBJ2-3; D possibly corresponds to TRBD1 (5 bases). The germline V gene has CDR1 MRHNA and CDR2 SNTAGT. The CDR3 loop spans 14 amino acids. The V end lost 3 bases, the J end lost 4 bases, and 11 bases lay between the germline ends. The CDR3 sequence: CASSDSRGSDTQYF. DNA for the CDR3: TGTGCCAGCAGTGATTCTAGGGGTTCAGATACGCAGTATTTT.

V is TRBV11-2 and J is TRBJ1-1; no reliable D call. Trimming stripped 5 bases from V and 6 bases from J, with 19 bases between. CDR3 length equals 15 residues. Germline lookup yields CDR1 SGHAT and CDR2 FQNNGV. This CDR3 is CASSPRLGTAAEAFF. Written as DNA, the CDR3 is TGTGCCAGCAGCCCGAGACTGGGAACTGCTGCTGAAGCTTTCTTT.

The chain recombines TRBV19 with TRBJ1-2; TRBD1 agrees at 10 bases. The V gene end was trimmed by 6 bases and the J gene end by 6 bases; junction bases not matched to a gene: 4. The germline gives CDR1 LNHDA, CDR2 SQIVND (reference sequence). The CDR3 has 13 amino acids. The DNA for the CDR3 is TGTGCCAGTAGCCTAGACAGGGGGCATGGCTACACCTTC. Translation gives CASSLDRGHGYTF. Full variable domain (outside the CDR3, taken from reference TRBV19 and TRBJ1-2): DGGITQSPKYLFRKEGQNVTLSCEQNLNHDAMYWYRQDPGQGLRLIYYSQIVNDFQKGDIAEGYSVSREKKESFPLTVTSAQKNPTAFYLCASSLDRGHGYTFGSGTRLTVV.

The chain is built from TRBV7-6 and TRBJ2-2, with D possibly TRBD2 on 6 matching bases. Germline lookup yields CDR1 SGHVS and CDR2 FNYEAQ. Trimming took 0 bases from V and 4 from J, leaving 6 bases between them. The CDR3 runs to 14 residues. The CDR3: CASSLAGGTGELFF. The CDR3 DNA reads TGTGCCAGCAGCTTAGCGGGGGGCACCGGGGAGCTGTTTTTT.

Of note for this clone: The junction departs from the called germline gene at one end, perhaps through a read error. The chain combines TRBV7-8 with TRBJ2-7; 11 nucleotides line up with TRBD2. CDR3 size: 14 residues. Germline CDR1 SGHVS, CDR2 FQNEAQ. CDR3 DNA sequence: TGTGCCAGCAGCTTATCCCCGACTAGCGGGGACGGGAACTTC. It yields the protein CASSLSPTSGDGNF.

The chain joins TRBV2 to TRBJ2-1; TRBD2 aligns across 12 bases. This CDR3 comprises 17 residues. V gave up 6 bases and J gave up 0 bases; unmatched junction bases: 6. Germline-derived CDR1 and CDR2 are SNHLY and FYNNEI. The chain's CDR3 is CASRLAGGPSSYNEQFF. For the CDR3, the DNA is TGTGCCAGCAGACTAGCGGGGGGCCCTAGCTCCTACAATGAGCAGTTCTTC.

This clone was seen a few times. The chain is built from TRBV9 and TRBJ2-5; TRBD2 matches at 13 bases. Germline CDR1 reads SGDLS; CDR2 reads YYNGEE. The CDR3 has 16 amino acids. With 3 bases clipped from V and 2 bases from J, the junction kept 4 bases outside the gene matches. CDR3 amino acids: CASSGPTSGGQETQYF. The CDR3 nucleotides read TGTGCCAGCAGCGGGCCGACTAGCGGGGGGCAAGAGACCCAGTACTTC.

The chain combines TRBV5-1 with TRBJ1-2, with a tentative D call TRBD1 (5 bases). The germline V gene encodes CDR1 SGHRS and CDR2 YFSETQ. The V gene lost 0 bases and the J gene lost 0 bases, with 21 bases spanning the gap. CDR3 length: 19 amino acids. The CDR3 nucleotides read TGCGCCAGCAGCTTGGCTCTTAGTACCGGGACGGAAGCTAACTATGGCTACACCTTC. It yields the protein CASSLALSTGTEANYGYTF.

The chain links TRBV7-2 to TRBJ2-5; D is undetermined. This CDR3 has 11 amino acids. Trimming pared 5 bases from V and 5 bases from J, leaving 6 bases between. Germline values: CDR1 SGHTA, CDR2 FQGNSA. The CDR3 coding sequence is TGTGCCAGCAGCCTGATGGAGACCCAGTACTTC. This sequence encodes CASSLMETQYF.

CDR3 nucleotide sequence: TGTGCCAGCAGTAAGGGGGCGAGGGCAGATACGCAGTATTTT. It codes for CASSKGARADTQYF. This chain links TRBV2 with TRBJ2-3; TRBD1 aligns across 7 bases. The CDR3 extends over 14 amino acids. The J segment lost 4 bases and the V segment lost 5 bases, leaving 6 bases of the junction unmatched. CDR1 and CDR2 (germline): SNHLY, FYNNEI.

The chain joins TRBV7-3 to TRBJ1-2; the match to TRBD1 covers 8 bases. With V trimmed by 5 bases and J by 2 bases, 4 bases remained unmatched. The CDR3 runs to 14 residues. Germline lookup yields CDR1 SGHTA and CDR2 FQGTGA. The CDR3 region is CASSPGQGNYGYTF. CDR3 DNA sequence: TGTGCCAGCAGCCCCGGACAGGGCAACTATGGCTACACCTTC.

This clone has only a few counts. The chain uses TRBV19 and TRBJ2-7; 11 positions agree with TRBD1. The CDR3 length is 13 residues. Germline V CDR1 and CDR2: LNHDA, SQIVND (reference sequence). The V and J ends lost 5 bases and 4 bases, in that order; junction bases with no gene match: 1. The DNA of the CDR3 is TGTGCCAGTAGTGGGGACAGGGGGTACGAGCAGTACTTC. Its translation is CASSGDRGYEQYF.

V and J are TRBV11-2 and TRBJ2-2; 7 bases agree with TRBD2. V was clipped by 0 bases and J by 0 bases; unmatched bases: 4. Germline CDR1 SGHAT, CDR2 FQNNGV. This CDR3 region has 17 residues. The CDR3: CASSLEGLAANTGELFF. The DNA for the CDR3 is TGTGCCAGCAGCTTAGAGGGCCTAGCGGCGAACACCGGGGAGCTGTTTTTT.

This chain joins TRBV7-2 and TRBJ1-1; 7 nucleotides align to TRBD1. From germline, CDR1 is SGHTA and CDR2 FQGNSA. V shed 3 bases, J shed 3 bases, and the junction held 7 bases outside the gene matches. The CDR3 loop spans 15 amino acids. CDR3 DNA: TGTGCCAGCAGCTTTGGAGGAACAGGGGACACTGAAGCTTTCTTT. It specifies CASSFGGTGDTEAFF.

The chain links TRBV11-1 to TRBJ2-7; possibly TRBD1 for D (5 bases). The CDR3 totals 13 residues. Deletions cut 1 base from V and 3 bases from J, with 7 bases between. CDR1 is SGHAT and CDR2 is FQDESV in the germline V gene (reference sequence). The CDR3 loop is CASSLGQIYEQYF. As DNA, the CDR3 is TGTGCCAGCAGCTTAGGACAGATCTACGAGCAGTACTTC.

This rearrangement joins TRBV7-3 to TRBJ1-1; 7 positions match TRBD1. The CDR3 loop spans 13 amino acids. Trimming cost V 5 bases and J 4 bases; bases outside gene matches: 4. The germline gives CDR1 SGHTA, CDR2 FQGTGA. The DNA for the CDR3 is TGTGCCAGCAGCCGACAGGGACGCACTGAAGCTTTCTTT. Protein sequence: CASSRQGRTEAFF.

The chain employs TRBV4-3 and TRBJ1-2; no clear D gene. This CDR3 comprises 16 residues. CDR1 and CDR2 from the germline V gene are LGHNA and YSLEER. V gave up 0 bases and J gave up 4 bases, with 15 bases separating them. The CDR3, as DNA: TGCGCCAGCAGCCAAGATTTGTCTCAGAGTGTCTATGGCTACACCTTC. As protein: CASSQDLSQSVYGYTF.

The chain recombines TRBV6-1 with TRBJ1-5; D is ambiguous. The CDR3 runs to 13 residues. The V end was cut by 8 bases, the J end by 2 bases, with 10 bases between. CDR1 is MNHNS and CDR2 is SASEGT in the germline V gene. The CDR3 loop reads CASANTRNQPQHF. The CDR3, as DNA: TGTGCCAGCGCCAACACCCGCAATCAGCCCCAGCATTTT.

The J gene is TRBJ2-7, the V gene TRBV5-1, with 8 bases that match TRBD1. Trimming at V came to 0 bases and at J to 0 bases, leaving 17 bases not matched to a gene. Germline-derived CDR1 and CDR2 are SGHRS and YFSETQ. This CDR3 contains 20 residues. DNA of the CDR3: TGCGCCAGCAGCTTGGTTTGGGGCATACTTGGGACAGGTGACTCCTACGAGCAGTACTTC. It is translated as CASSLVWGILGTGDSYEQYF.

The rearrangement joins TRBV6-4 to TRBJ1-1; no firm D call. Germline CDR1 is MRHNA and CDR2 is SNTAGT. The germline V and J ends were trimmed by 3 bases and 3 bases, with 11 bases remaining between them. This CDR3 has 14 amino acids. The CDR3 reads CASSDTGLHTEAFF. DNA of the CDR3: TGTGCCAGCAGTGATACCGGCCTACACACTGAAGCTTTCTTT.

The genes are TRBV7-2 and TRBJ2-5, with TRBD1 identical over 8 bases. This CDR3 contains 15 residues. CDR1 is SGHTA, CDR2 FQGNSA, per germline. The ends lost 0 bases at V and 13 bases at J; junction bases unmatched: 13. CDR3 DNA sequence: TGTGCCAGCAGCTTAGCGCTACCTGGACAGGGCACTGCGTACTTC. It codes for CASSLALPGQGTAYF.

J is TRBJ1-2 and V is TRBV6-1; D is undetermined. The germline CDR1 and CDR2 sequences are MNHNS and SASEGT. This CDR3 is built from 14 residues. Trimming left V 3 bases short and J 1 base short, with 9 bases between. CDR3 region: CASSEASVNYGYTF. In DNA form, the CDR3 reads TGTGCCAGCAGTGAGGCTTCGGTTAACTATGGCTACACCTTC.

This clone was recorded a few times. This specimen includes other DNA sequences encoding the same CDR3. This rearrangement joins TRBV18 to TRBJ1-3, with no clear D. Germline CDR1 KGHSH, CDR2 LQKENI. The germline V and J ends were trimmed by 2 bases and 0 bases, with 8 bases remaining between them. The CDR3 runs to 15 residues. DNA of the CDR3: TGTGCCAGCTCACCATCGGATAGCTCTGGAAACACCATATATTTT. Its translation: CASSPSDSSGNTIYF. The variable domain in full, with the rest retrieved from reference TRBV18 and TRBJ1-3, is NAGVMQNPRHLVRRRGQEARLRCSPMKGHSHVYWYRQLPEEGLKFMVYLQKENIIDESGMPKERFSAEFPKEGPSILRIQQVVRGDSAAYFCASSPSDSSGNTIYFGEGSWLTVV.